This TCR beta chain comes out of a study of response to subunit inactivated influenza vaccine (dated by TCRdb to 2017 to 2018). Study-level background: Deep quantitative T cell receptor repertoire profiling was used in the study to track responses to a trivalent subunit inactivated influenza vaccine. Beyond this particular receptor, the publication reports: The authors proposed that each seasonal influenza vaccination may bring in only a limited number of new T cells.

The receptor library was made with RT-PCR. Sequenced on an Illumina HiSeq 2500. TCRdb ran its own pipeline on the public reads, namely fastp trimming at Q25 and MiXCR clone calling, and kept in-frame beta chains. Duplicate CDR3 protein sequences are folded into a single record with the most common DNA and genes. Here the sample has hundreds of thousands of distinct CDR3 sequences; about 15% occur a single time. 3% to 3.5% of the sample is in the top ten clones. CDR1 and CDR2 are drawn from the germline V gene (reference sequence): DFQATT, SNEGSKA. The germline ends are 15 bases apart after V is trimmed by 5 bases and J by 5 bases. The CDR3 goes from the cysteine to the phenylalanine over 13 residues. The retained sequence is limited to the CDR3, 39 bases, with the frame set at the first base. This clonotype was seen ten or more times. The clone's antigen remains unknown. Base qualities were left out, and no much larger clone turns up one base away.

This receptor was identified in a man aged 50-75 years who received an inactivated influenza vaccine. Donor details come from another sample of the same person, matched by shared clones. The sequences come from CD4+ T cells sorted from PBMCs, collected less than 30 months after vaccination. This chain is built from TRBV20-1 and TRBJ2-5; matching of 5 bases hints at TRBD1 as the D gene. The DNA sequence is given as TGCAGTGCTCGCGCGGACAATTCGGAGACCCAGTACTTC. This translates into CSARADNSETQYF.